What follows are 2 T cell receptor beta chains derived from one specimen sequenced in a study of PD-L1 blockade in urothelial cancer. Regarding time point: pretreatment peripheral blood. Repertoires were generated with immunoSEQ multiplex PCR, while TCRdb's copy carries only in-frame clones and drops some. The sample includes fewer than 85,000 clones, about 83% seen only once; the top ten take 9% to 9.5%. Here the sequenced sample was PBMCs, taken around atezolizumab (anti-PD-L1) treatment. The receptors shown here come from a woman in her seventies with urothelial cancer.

CDR3 DNA: TGTGCCATCAGTGAGTCGAGCGGGAGGGGCACCGGGGAGCTGTTTTTT. This encodes CAISESSGRGTGELFF. The gene calls are TRBV10-3 and TRBJ2-2; 10 bases fit TRBD2. The CDR3 is 16 residues long. Germline CDR1 is ENHRY and CDR2 is SYGVKD. V gave up 0 bases and J gave up 4 bases; unmatched junction bases: 2.

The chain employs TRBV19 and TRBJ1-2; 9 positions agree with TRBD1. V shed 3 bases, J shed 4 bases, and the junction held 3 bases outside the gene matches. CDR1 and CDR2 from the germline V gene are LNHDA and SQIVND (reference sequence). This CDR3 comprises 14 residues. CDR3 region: CASSMDRGSYGYTF. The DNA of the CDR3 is TGTGCCAGTAGTATGGACAGGGGATCCTATGGCTACACCTTC.